This T cell receptor beta chain originates from a study of lymphopenia after photon versus proton radiotherapy (dated by TCRdb to the late 2010s). Describing the broader study: The study compared the immunological effects of photon versus proton radiation therapy in patients with gastrointestinal tumors who developed high-grade lymphopenia. The goal of the study was to describe how the two radiation modalities differ in their effects on the immune system. A cohort of some 21 patients with gastrointestinal tumors who received either photon or proton therapy and subsequently developed lymphopenia was included.

On the study overall, not on this receptor specifically: Relative stability during treatment was observed in proton-treated patients, whereas loss of naive T cells and TCR diversity and gain of effector/memory populations were observed in photon-treated patients. Across the cohort, an inverse correlation was found between a larger post-nadir drop in TCR diversity and overall survival time among patients who died. Once the lymphocyte count had reached its nadir, the repertoires of photon-treated patients showed oligoclonal expansion, particularly of CD8+ Temra cells, and this expansion drove the decline in diversity. The authors looked at the survival association only in patients who died, and they framed better survival with proton therapy as a possibility rather than a demonstrated result.

The CDR3 sequence holds 15 residues, the cysteine and phenylalanine included. The DNA shown is the 45-base CDR3, in frame from base 1. CDR1 and CDR2, looked up from the germline V gene, are SGHAT and FQNNGV. The germline V end is reduced by 2 bases and the J end by 4 bases; junction bases left unmatched: 4. Libraries were made using the immunoSEQ multiplex PCR assay. Alongside multiparametric flow cytometry, deep sequencing of rearranged TCR beta loci was used to profile the T cell repertoires. Imported from immuneACCESS, the table was reduced by TCRdb to in-frame sequences with V and J called. These copies leave out some clones; in studies compared against another copy, an unresolved V gene accounts for under half, and the cause of the remainder is not known. Counted in this sample were some 26,000 clones; roughly four fifths of them appeared once. The ten largest clones represent under 4% of the sample.

With respect to this clone: Its binding antigen is unknown. The input lacks base qualities; no much larger clone sits a single base away.

This sample comprised peripheral blood, obtained from a patient treated with photon-based radiotherapy. The chain couples TRBV11-2 to TRBJ2-2; 7 central nucleotides agree with TRBD2. The receptor was derived from a woman aged 45-60 years with pancreatic cancer. The CDR3 reads as follows: CASSLKREGTGELFF. The DNA is TGTGCCAGCAGCTTAAAGCGGGAAGGCACCGGGGAGCTGTTTTTT.